What follows are 2 T cell receptor beta chains derived from one specimen sequenced in a study of cytomegalovirus exposure and HLA in healthy donors. Primers included in the PCR were 60 Vbeta and 13 Jbeta primers. Here immunoSEQ multiplex PCR was the method, and the copy in TCRdb shows in-frame clones only, minus some. This sample's table has about 160,000 clones. The material sequenced was PBMCs. The receptors shown here come from a woman aged 55-70 years in good health and CMV-seronegative.

About this clone itself: This same CDR3 is encoded by further DNA sequences in the sample. The chain recombines TRBV6-5 with TRBJ1-1; perhaps TRBD1 as D (6 bases). The germline CDR1 and CDR2 sequences are MNHEY and SVGAGI. V was pared by 6 bases and J by 1 base, with 12 bases between. The CDR3 runs to 14 residues. CDR3 loop: CASSSKQGNTEAFF. The CDR3 nucleotides read TGTGCCAGCAGCTCCAAACAGGGGAACACTGAAGCTTTCTTT.

This rearrangement joins TRBV11-2 to TRBJ1-2; D uncertain. This CDR3 has 13 residues. Germline CDR1 and CDR2: SGHAT and FQNNGV. V lost 3 bases and J 8 bases, leaving 13 bases between the germline ends. The CDR3 DNA follows: TGTGCCAGCAGCTTGCCGCTATTTTCGGGCTACACCTTC. Its translation: CASSLPLFSGYTF.